The next 10 T cell receptor beta chains were all read from a single sample in a study of T cells in Graves' hyperthyroidism and ophthalmopathy. RNA transcripts were the template for amplifying TCR beta CDR3 regions. The HTBI primer set drove a first-round RT-PCR of the TCR CDR3. TCRdb processed the multiplex PCR reads anew with MiXCR; each CDR3 protein has one entry. The sample has fewer than 250,000 distinct CDR3 sequences; roughly a quarter are singletons. What was sequenced was blood. These receptors all stem from a woman aged 40 to 50 with Graves' ophthalmopathy.

This clonotype was observed many times. The V and J genes are TRBV27 and TRBJ2-3; tentative D call: TRBD1 (5 bases). V was pared by 2 bases and J by 0 bases, with 9 bases between. Germline CDR1 MNHEY, CDR2 SMNVEV (reference sequence). The CDR3 has 15 amino acids. The CDR3 here is CASSLGAASTDTQYF. CDR3 nucleotides: TGTGCCAGCAGTTTAGGGGCGGCCAGCACAGATACGCAGTATTTT.

At least ten counts were recorded for this clonotype. This chain links TRBV28 with TRBJ1-2; D perhaps matches TRBD1 (5 bases). The CDR3 spans 15 residues. The ends were cut back, 4 bases at V and 3 bases at J, with 15 bases in the middle. Germline-derived CDR1 and CDR2 are MDHEN and SYDVKM. The CDR3 spells CASSSSDRDYYGYTF. In DNA form, the CDR3 reads TGTGCCAGCAGTTCAAGTGACAGAGATTACTATGGCTACACCTTC.

This clonotype was seen repeatedly, ten times or more. V and J are TRBV2 and TRBJ2-2; D perhaps matches TRBD1 (6 bases). With 6 bases removed from V and 3 bases from J, the gap between germline ends came to 8 bases. CDR3 length equals 13 residues. Germline V gene data show CDR1 as SNHLY and CDR2 as FYNNEI. The CDR3, as DNA: TGTGCCAGCAGGTCAGGGGACACCGGGGAGCTGTTTTTT. Encoded protein: CASRSGDTGELFF.

The rearrangement links TRBV6-1 to TRBJ1-2; 7 bases are shared with TRBD1. V dropped 5 bases and J dropped 3; count of bases not matched to a gene: 6. The CDR3 length is 14 residues. Germline V CDR1 and CDR2: MNHNS, SASEGT. CDR3 region: CASSIQGGYYGYTF. The CDR3 region has the DNA TGTGCCAGCAGTATCCAGGGGGGATACTATGGCTACACCTTC.

This clonotype has a count of ten or more. The chain recombines TRBV29-1 with TRBJ2-5; 11 bases agree with TRBD2. The CDR3 extends over 14 amino acids. Germline loops: CDR1 SQVTM, CDR2 ANQGSEA. Losses at the gene ends were 4 bases for V and 1 base for J; bases not matched to a gene: 2. CDR3 in amino acids: CSVVGTSGQETQYF. The CDR3 nucleotides read TGCAGCGTTGTGGGGACTAGCGGCCAAGAGACCCAGTACTTC.

The V and J genes are TRBV18 and TRBJ2-5, with D perhaps matching TRBD1 (5 bases). CDR3 size: 13 residues. Germline assignment: CDR1 KGHSH and CDR2 LQKENI. Trimming took 3 bases from V and 1 from J, leaving 6 bases between them. This chain's CDR3 is CASSPTVQETQYF. Here the CDR3 DNA reads TGTGCCAGCTCACCGACAGTCCAAGAGACCCAGTACTTC. The whole variable domain, remainder taken from reference TRBV18 and TRBJ2-5, is NAGVMQNPRHLVRRRGQEARLRCSPMKGHSHVYWYRQLPEEGLKFMVYLQKENIIDESGMPKERFSAEFPKEGPSILRIQQVVRGDSAAYFCASSPTVQETQYFGPGTRLLVL.

With regard to this clonotype: One junction end does not reproduce the germline sequence, and a read error may be involved. The rearrangement links TRBV7-9 to TRBJ1-1; tentatively, D is TRBD1 (6 bases). The germline gives CDR1 SEHNR, CDR2 FQNEAQ (reference sequence). The CDR3 is 13 amino acids. As DNA, the CDR3 is TGTGCCAGCGGCTTAGAGGGGACAACTGAAGCTTTCTTT. Its translation: CASGLEGTTEAFF.

This clonotype was found many times. The V and J genes are TRBV7-3 and TRBJ2-7; TRBD1 agrees at 11 bases. Germline trimming cut 3 bases from V and 4 bases from J; bases unmatched to any gene: 8. CDR1 is SGHTA and CDR2 is FQGTGA in the germline V gene. This CDR3 has 16 residues. The CDR3 spells CASSFPRDRGDYEQYF. CDR3 DNA sequence: TGTGCCAGCAGCTTCCCGAGGGACAGGGGGGATTACGAGCAGTACTTC.

Worth noting for this clonotype: A much bigger clone sits one base away, suggesting this may be a read error. CDR3 in DNA: TGTGCCACCCTAGCGGTGGACACCGGGGAGCTGTTTTTT. Amino acid sequence: CATLAVDTGELFF. The chain links TRBV3-1 to TRBJ2-2; 7 bases are shared with TRBD2. The CDR3 covers 13 residues. The V gene end was trimmed by 10 bases and the J gene end by 3 bases; junction bases not matched to a gene: 5. Germline lookup yields CDR1 LGHDT and CDR2 YNNKEL (reference sequence).

This clonotype was counted at least ten times. The chain is built from TRBV24-1 and TRBJ2-5, with D possibly being TRBD1 (8 bases). V lost 4 bases to trimming and J lost 1 base, with 24 bases between them. The V gene's germline CDR1 is KGHDR and CDR2 SFDVKD. CDR3 length equals 19 residues. CDR3 sequence (DNA): TGTGCCACCAGTGACCCTCGACAGGGGAGTAGCGGGTTCCAAGAGACCCAGTACTTC. Its protein product is CATSDPRQGSSGFQETQYF.